This T cell receptor beta chain was identified in a study of cytomegalovirus exposure and HLA in healthy donors. Study-level findings and limits: According to a subsequent analysis, TCR clusters from the first cohort were inclined to appear together in the 110 or so validation repertoires. Per published reports, the classifier diagnosed cytomegalovirus status with high specificity and sensitivity. The investigators catalogued 150 or so TCR beta chains as cytomegalovirus-associated. A few of the chains that were CMV-associated were confirmed in vitro to be specific for CMV antigens.

Germline CDR1 and CDR2: KGHSH and LQKENI. This CDR3 is built from 14 residues. V was cut by 7 bases and J by 4 bases, with 16 bases left in between. Some clones are missing from TCRdb's copy, which holds only in-frame ones; the method was immunoSEQ multiplex PCR. Among 130,000 to 150,000 clones, roughly 89% were seen once, and the ten largest hold 4.5% to 5.5%. With regard to this clone: The antigen remains unidentified.

Input material: PBMCs. The TCR comes from a man aged 18 to 29 in good health and CMV-seropositive. This rearrangement joins TRBV18 to TRBJ1-2; a possible D gene is TRBD1 (5 bases). CDR3 bases: TGTGCCAGCTTTCCAGGGCAACTTGCCTATGGCTACACCTTC. Protein product: CASFPGQLAYGYTF.